A selection of T cell receptor beta chains follows, all from one sample in a study of cytotoxic CD8 clonotypes in ibrutinib-treated CLL. Using immunoSEQ multiplex PCR, the repertoire was profiled, and TCRdb retains in-frame clones only, with some absent. The sample contains around 250,000 clones, 70% of which appear only once. This sample comprised PBMCs, obtained after 24 months of ibrutinib treatment. The receptors shown here come from a human donor with chronic lymphocytic leukemia. CDR3s include the opening cysteine and the closing phenylalanine or tryptophan. A D gene is named only where the DNA matches it firmly. Rows give clone size only sometimes, using once, few, many, or a class for an expanded clone.

CDR3aa,CDR3nt,d_gene,j_gene,abundance,v_gene
CASSFGAGSSRELFF,TGTGCCAGCAGCTTCGGAGCGGGGAGCAGCAGGGAGCTGTTTTTT,TRBD2,TRBJ2-2,many,TRBV4-2
CASSPDRGLGYTF,TGTGCCAGCTCACCGGACAGGGGCCTTGGCTACACCTTC,TRBD1,TRBJ1-2,few,TRBV18
CATQTGQYNEQFF,TGTGCCACCCAAACCGGGCAGTACAATGAGCAGTTCTTC,-,TRBJ2-1,-,TRBV19
CASSTGQFNEQFF,TGTGCCAGCAGCACGGGACAGTTCAATGAGCAGTTCTTC,TRBD1,TRBJ2-1,-,TRBV7-8
CASSLNRDTEAFF,TGTGCCAGCAGTTTAAACAGGGATACTGAAGCTTTCTTT,-,TRBJ1-1,-,TRBV27
CASISAGGPQETQYF,TGTGCCAGCATCTCAGCGGGAGGGCCCCAAGAGACCCAGTACTTC,TRBD2,TRBJ2-5,-,TRBV6-1
CAIPVAYEQYF,TGTGCCATCCCGGTTGCGTACGAGCAGTACTTC,-,TRBJ2-7,-,TRBV27
CASSVAGNSYNEQFF,TGTGCCAGCAGCGTAGCTGGGAATTCCTACAATGAGCAGTTCTTC,-,TRBJ2-1,-,TRBV9
CASSLKMNTEAFF,TGTGCCAGCAGCCTAAAGATGAACACTGAAGCTTTCTTT,-,TRBJ1-1,-,TRBV28
CAWSPPGVLGVNEQFF,TGTGCCTGGAGTCCGCCGGGGGTCCTCGGGGTCAATGAGCAGTTCTTC,-,TRBJ2-1,once,TRBV30
CASSRGSSYNEQFF,TGTGCCAGCAGCCGAGGGAGCTCCTACAATGAGCAGTTCTTC,-,TRBJ2-1,few,TRBV7-9
CASSRDPGTRFYEQFF,TGCGCCAGCAGCCGGGATCCGGGGACTAGGTTTTATGAGCAGTTCTTC,TRBD2,TRBJ2-1,-,TRBV4-3
CASSPTAGPQETQYF,TGCGCCAGCAGCCCCACGGCCGGGCCTCAAGAGACCCAGTACTTC,-,TRBJ2-5,-,TRBV5-1
CASSRADVGMTQYF,TGTGCCAGCTCCCGGGCCGATGTGGGGATGACCCAGTACTTC,-,TRBJ2-5,once,TRBV18
CASKQGTYEQYF,TGTGCCAGCAAGCAGGGGACCTACGAGCAGTACTTC,-,TRBJ2-7,-,TRBV6-5
CASSSKQGDNQPQHF,TGTGCCAGCAGCTCCAAACAGGGGGACAATCAGCCCCAGCATTTT,TRBD1,TRBJ1-5,-,TRBV5-6
CASSQVLQGGADEQYF,TGCGCCAGCAGCCAAGTATTACAGGGGGGGGCGGACGAGCAGTACTTC,-,TRBJ2-7,once,TRBV4-1
CAWSSATGIRGNQPQHF,TGTGCCTGGAGTTCCGCGACAGGGATCCGGGGCAATCAGCCCCAGCATTTT,TRBD1,TRBJ1-5,-,TRBV30
CASSPTENNEQFF,TGTGCCAGTAGCCCAACAGAGAACAATGAGCAGTTCTTC,-,TRBJ2-1,-,TRBV19
CASSRDETAEQYF,TGTGCCAGCAGCCGAGATGAGACAGCCGAGCAGTACTTC,-,TRBJ2-7,-,TRBV7-3
CASSRLAATYEQYF,TGTGCCAGCAGTAGACTAGCGGCCACCTACGAGCAGTACTTC,TRBD2,TRBJ2-7,-,TRBV6-5
CASSTQRAGENEQYF,TGTGCCAGTAGTACACAGCGGGCGGGGGAGAACGAGCAGTACTTC,TRBD2,TRBJ2-7,-,TRBV19
CASSPPGVRGNQPQHF,TGTGCCAGCTCACCACCGGGGGTCCGCGGCAATCAGCCCCAGCATTTT,-,TRBJ1-5,-,TRBV18
CASSRAETLGYGYTF,TGTGCCAGTAGTAGGGCTGAAACGCTGGGCTATGGCTACACCTTC,-,TRBJ1-2,-,TRBV19
CASSPSGGSLGEQYF,TGTGCCAGCAGTCCCTCAGGGGGCAGTCTAGGGGAGCAGTACTTC,TRBD1,TRBJ2-7,-,TRBV28
CASPGLAGPGELFF,TGTGCCAGCCCGGGACTAGCGGGACCCGGGGAGCTGTTTTTT,TRBD2,TRBJ2-2,-,TRBV6-1
CASSSGQGVWSNQPQHF,TGTGCCAGCAGTTCCGGACAGGGGGTATGGAGCAATCAGCCCCAGCATTTT,TRBD1,TRBJ1-5,-,TRBV28
CASSFPGRRGEQYF,TGTGCCAGCAGTTTTCCCGGCCGGAGAGGCGAGCAGTACTTC,-,TRBJ2-7,-,TRBV6-5
CASAYGGGELFF,TGTGCCAGCGCGTACGGGGGCGGGGAGCTGTTTTTT,-,TRBJ2-2,-,TRBV19
CASSRATIQDEQFF,TGTGCCAGCAGCCGTGCGACTATCCAGGATGAGCAGTTCTTC,-,TRBJ2-1,few,TRBV7-3
CASSQDTGDYGYTF,TGCGCCAGCAGCCAAGACACGGGGGACTATGGCTACACCTTC,-,TRBJ1-2,-,TRBV4-3